This passage covers 8 T cell receptor beta chains from one sample sequenced in a study of beta chain features in type 1 diabetes. Findings and caveats of the study: Patients with Type 1 diabetes showed moderately but significantly shorter TCRB CDR3s in all four CD4+ subsets.

These receptors have no known antigen. Expressed TCRB transcripts got sequenced, as all isolated RNA was reverse transcribed. The data were produced by immunoSEQ multiplex PCR, yet TCRdb's version contains in-frame clones alone and is incomplete. The sample has about 700,000 clones; over 10% are singletons. Material for sequencing was naive CD4+ T cells from blood. Receptors originate from a man aged 18 to 30 with type 1 diabetes.

This clone was seen more than once but under ten times. The rearrangement uses TRBV27 and TRBJ1-5; 9 bases agree with TRBD1. Germline trimming cut 10 bases from V and 3 bases from J; bases unmatched to any gene: 7. Germline-derived CDR1 and CDR2 are MNHEY and SMNVEV (reference sequence). The CDR3 consists of 14 residues. The CDR3 spells CATQGQGFNQPQHF. Written as DNA, the CDR3 is TGTGCCACGCAGGGACAGGGATTCAATCAGCCCCAGCATTTT.

V is TRBV5-1 and J is TRBJ2-1; 8 nucleotides align to TRBD1. This CDR3 region has 15 residues. V was clipped by 0 bases and J by 5 bases; unmatched bases: 4. CDR1 is SGHRS, CDR2 YFSETQ, per germline. The CDR3 region is CASSLGQGSHNEQFF. For the CDR3, the DNA is TGCGCCAGCAGCTTGGGACAGGGGTCCCACAATGAGCAGTTCTTC.

This clone was seen at least ten times. The gene calls are TRBV30 and TRBJ2-7; no clear D. V lost 0 bases and J lost 0, with 6 bases in between. Germline CDR1 GTSNPN, CDR2 SVGIG (reference sequence). This CDR3 is built from 13 residues. This CDR3 is CAWSVHASYEQYF. The CDR3 DNA sequence: TGTGCCTGGAGTGTACATGCCTCCTACGAGCAGTACTTC.

The V and J genes are TRBV29-1 and TRBJ1-2; perhaps TRBD1 as D (6 bases). Trimming stripped 4 bases from V and 3 bases from J, with 15 bases between. The V gene's germline CDR1 is SQVTM and CDR2 ANQGSEA. The length of the CDR3 is 14 residues. The CDR3 bases are TGCAGCGTTGTGACAGAGGGGGTCGACTATGGCTACACCTTC. Residues: CSVVTEGVDYGYTF.

The chain's CDR3 is CASSVTSGGSSYEQYF. Here the CDR3 DNA reads TGTGCCAGCAGCGTGACTAGCGGGGGGTCCTCCTACGAGCAGTACTTC. The chain couples TRBV7-8 to TRBJ2-7; 13 bases fit TRBD2. The length of the CDR3 is 16 residues. The junction had 4 bases not matched to a gene; V was cut back by 5 bases and J by 0 bases. Looked up from germline, CDR1 is SGHVS and CDR2 is FQNEAQ.

This clone was observed a handful of times. The V and J genes are TRBV2 and TRBJ1-6; D uncertain. Germline CDR1 and CDR2: SNHLY and FYNNEI. The CDR3 is 17 residues long. V was pared by 4 bases and J by 4 bases, with 17 bases between. The CDR3 region is CASSGEYESRYNSPLHF. CDR3 coding DNA: TGTGCCAGCAGTGGGGAATACGAGTCGCGGTATAATTCACCCCTCCACTTT. Full variable domain (remainder filled in from reference TRBV2 and TRBJ1-6): EPEVTQTPSHQVTQMGQEVILRCVPISNHLYFYWYRQILGQKVEFLVSFYNNEISEKSEIFDDQFSVERPDGSNFTLKIRSTKLEDSAMYFCASSGEYESRYNSPLHFGNGTRLTVT.

This clone has just a few counts. The chain couples TRBV18 to TRBJ2-5; tentatively, D is TRBD1 (6 bases). This CDR3 region has 14 residues. Germline V gives CDR1 KGHSH, CDR2 LQKENI. The V end lost 2 bases, the J end lost 5 bases, and 12 bases lay between the germline ends. As DNA, the CDR3 is TGTGCCAGCTCACCATCGGATAGGGGGGAGACCCAGTACTTC. It specifies CASSPSDRGETQYF.

This clone turned up a few times. The V and J genes are TRBV6-5 and TRBJ2-2; D possibly corresponds to TRBD1 (5 bases). Germline assignment: CDR1 MNHEY and CDR2 SVGAGI. This CDR3 has 13 residues. V was pared by 7 bases and J by 6 bases, with 12 bases between. As DNA, the CDR3 is TGTGCCAGCATCCAAGGGGAAGCCGGGGAGCTGTTTTTT. The encoded protein is CASIQGEAGELFF.